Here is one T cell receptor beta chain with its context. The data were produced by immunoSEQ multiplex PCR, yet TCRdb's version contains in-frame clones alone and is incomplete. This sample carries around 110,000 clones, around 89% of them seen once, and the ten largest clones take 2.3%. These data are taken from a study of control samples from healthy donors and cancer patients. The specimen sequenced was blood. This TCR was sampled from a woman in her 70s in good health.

The CDR3: CASSPDRVGSGNTIYF. The CDR3 DNA sequence: TGTGCCAGCAGCCCGGACAGGGTAGGATCTGGAAACACCATATATTTT. The chain uses TRBV7-2 and TRBJ1-3; 8 bases are a match to TRBD1. Per germline, CDR1 SGHTA and CDR2 FQGNSA. The CDR3 is 16 amino acids. Trimming cost V 5 bases and J 1 base; bases outside gene matches: 7. The whole variable domain, filled in from reference TRBV7-2 and TRBJ1-3, reads GAGVSQSPSNKVTEKGKDVELRCDPISGHTALYWYRQSLGQGLEFLIYFQGNSAPDKSGLPSDRFSAERTGGSVSTLTIQRTQQEDSAVYLCASSPDRVGSGNTIYFGEGSWLTVV.